This record looks at one T cell receptor beta chain sequence and its context. This clonotype was detected only a few times. The specificity of this receptor is unknown. Per-base quality was not reported, and no clone a single base away is much larger than it. The sample belongs to a study of T cell repertoires in cytomegalovirus infection (dated by TCRdb to the late 2010s). At the level of the whole study: Alongside well-studied HLA-B-restricted epitopes, the peptide stimulations were aimed at recently identified HLA-C-restricted CMV epitopes, whose presentation resists viral immunomodulation. Donor HLA type was relevant to the analysis, because carriage of CMV infection together with the matching HLA type was indicated by public TCR beta signatures.

The CDR3 measures 16 amino acids from cysteine to phenylalanine. The CDR3 DNA has 48 bases and is translated from base 1. From the germline V gene, CDR1 is SNHLY and CDR2 is FYNNEI. The germline ends are 19 bases apart after V is trimmed by 5 bases and J by 2 bases. According to the study, the label for this sample's treatment or condition signals: in vitro stimulation with specific CMV peptide epitopes to enrich CMV-specific T cells. What the research found in general, with its limitations: The ex vivo response was dominated by HLA-C-restricted CMV-specific TCR beta clonotypes, which also provided the single most frequent clonotype in two of eight donors. Cumulative frequency of public TCR beta family members discriminated carriers of CMV infection plus the relevant HLA type in this cohort and an independent approximately 370-donor cohort.

Sequenced on an Illumina HiSeq 1500. TCRdb reworked the public reads: Q25 trimming with fastp, MiXCR clone assembly, productive beta chains retained. Rows merge per CDR3 protein into single entries with the most common DNA and genes. Recorded for this sample are a few hundred thousand distinct CDR3 sequences; almost 30% of them occurred a single time. Of the sample, over 15% falls within the top ten clones. This chain is built from TRBV2 and TRBJ2-7; TRBD2 is perhaps the D gene, given 5 matching bases. This clonotype originated in a human donor in good health (CMV status not recorded). Some clones in this sample may be carry-over from other donors' samples. The sample here was cultured PBMCs, taken from culture after CMV antigen stimulation. The CDR3 reads CASSSTRRRVPYEQYF. Here is the DNA: TGTGCCAGCAGTTCCACTCGGAGGCGGGTCCCCTACGAGCAGTACTTC.